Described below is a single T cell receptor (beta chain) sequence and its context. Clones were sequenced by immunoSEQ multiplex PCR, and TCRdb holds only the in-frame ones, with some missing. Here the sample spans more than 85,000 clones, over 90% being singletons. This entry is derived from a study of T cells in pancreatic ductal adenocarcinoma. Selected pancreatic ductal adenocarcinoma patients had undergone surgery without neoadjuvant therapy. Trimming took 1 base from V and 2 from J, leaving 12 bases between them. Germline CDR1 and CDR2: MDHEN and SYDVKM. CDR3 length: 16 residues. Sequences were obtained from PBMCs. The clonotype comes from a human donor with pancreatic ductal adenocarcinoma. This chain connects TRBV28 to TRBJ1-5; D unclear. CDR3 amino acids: CASSLSSGEGNQPQHF. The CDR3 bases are TGTGCCAGCAGTTTATCATCCGGGGAGGGCAATCAGCCCCAGCATTTT. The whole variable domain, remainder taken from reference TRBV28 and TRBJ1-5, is DVKVTQSSRYLVKRTGEKVFLECVQDMDHENMFWYRQDPGLGLRLIYFSYDVKMKEKGDIPEGYSVSREKKERFSLILESASTNQTSMYLCASSLSSGEGNQPQHFGDGTRLSIL.